These T cell receptor beta chains were read from a single sample in a study of T cells in Graves' hyperthyroidism and ophthalmopathy. TCRdb redid the calling of the multiplex PCR reads with MiXCR, one entry per CDR3 protein. The sample shows 500,000 to 650,000 distinct CDR3 sequences, 20% of them seen only once. Sequencing was done on a sample of blood. These receptors all come from a man aged 35 to 55 with Graves' ophthalmopathy. CDR3s include the opening cysteine and the closing phenylalanine or tryptophan. D genes are given only for firm matches. Size tells how often a clone was seen (once, few, many) or the class of an expanded clone, and some rows leave it out.

j_call v_call clone_size cdr3_length d_call cdr3_aa cdr3_nt
TRBJ1-2 TRBV7-9 - 14 - CASSLVGASADYTF TGTGCCAGCAGCTTAGTAGGGGCCTCGGCTGACTACACCTTC
TRBJ2-1 TRBV28 - 15 TRBD2 CAGGGTSGRGHEQFF TGTGCTGGGGGGGGGACTAGCGGGAGAGGGCATGAGCAGTTCTTC
TRBJ2-7 TRBV29-1 - 21 TRBD2 CSVGGFPTSTSGRGGTYEQYF TGCAGCGTTGGGGGTTTTCCCACGTCGACTAGCGGGAGAGGGGGTACCTACGAGCAGTACTTC
TRBJ1-1 TRBV7-9 - 15 - CASSQEGTLGTEAFF TGTGCCAGCAGCCAGGAGGGGACCTTAGGGACTGAAGCTTTCTTT
TRBJ1-1 TRBV4-1 - 15 - CASSQENRINTEAFF TGCGCCAGCAGCCAAGAGAACAGGATAAACACTGAAGCTTTCTTT
TRBJ2-5 TRBV29-1 once 14 - CSVKGGEYQETQYF TGCAGCGTGAAAGGGGGGGAGTACCAAGAGACCCAGTACTTC
TRBJ2-3 TRBV7-2 - 14 - CASSLSLVEDTQYF TGTGCCAGCAGCTTAAGTCTAGTAGAAGATACGCAGTATTTT
TRBJ2-1 TRBV30 many 13 - CAWSVSLHNEQFF TGTGCCTGGAGTGTAAGTCTCCACAATGAGCAGTTCTTC
TRBJ2-1 TRBV30 few 11 - CAWSVTAEQFF TGTGCCTGGAGTGTCACAGCGGAGCAGTTCTTC
TRBJ2-7 TRBV3-1 many 10 - CASSQDKQYF TGTGCCAGCAGCCAAGATAAGCAGTACTTC
TRBJ1-2 TRBV7-2 many 13 - CARPIGQGGGYTF TGTGCCAGACCCATCGGGCAGGGTGGTGGCTACACCTTC
TRBJ2-7 TRBV19 - 14 - CASSTTVAVHEQYF TGTGCCAGTAGTACGACAGTGGCAGTCCACGAGCAGTACTTC
TRBJ2-5 TRBV28 many 13 TRBD1 CASRDREQETQYF TGTGCCAGCAGAGACAGGGAGCAAGAGACCCAGTACTTC
TRBJ2-2 TRBV20-1 many 17 - CSARDKRGERNTGELFF TGCAGTGCTAGAGATAAGAGGGGCGAGCGGAACACCGGGGAGCTGTTTTTT
TRBJ2-1 TRBV13 - 15 TRBD1 CASSPPGQGDNEQFF TGTGCCAGCAGCCCTCCGGGACAGGGGGATAATGAGCAGTTCTTC
TRBJ1-1 TRBV2 - 9 - CATFSEAFF TGTGCCACCTTCTCGGAAGCTTTCTTT
TRBJ1-2 TRBV7-2 many 14 TRBD1 CASRPGTGEVGYTF TGTGCCAGCCGCCCCGGAACAGGGGAAGTCGGCTACACCTTC
TRBJ2-3 TRBV20-1 many 14 - CSASQASSTDTQYF TGCAGTGCTAGCCAGGCATCTAGCACAGATACGCAGTATTTT